The 22 T cell receptor beta chains below were found in one sample sequenced in a study of OX40 agonist ivuxolimab in advanced cancers. Profiled with immunoSEQ multiplex PCR; TCRdb holds only in-frame clones, not every one. The sample consists of some 150,000 clones, over 75% of them appearing once. The sequenced sample was CD4+ or CD8+ T cells sorted from blood, obtained in a trial of the OX40 agonist ivuxolimab. The receptors shown here come from an adult with an advanced solid tumor such as melanoma, head and neck, liver or kidney cancer.

The chain joins TRBV10-3 to TRBJ1-2; D unclear. CDR3 length: 12 amino acids. Trimming shortened V by 6 bases and J by 14 bases, and 19 bases separated the two germline ends. Germline CDR1 reads ENHRY; CDR2 reads SYGVKD. The CDR3 DNA sequence: TGTGCCATCAGCCCCCCTAACGGTTTTAGTACCTTC. Translated, it gives CAISPPNGFSTF.

Points on this clone: Additional DNA sequences in this sample encode the identical CDR3. J is TRBJ2-1 and V is TRBV5-4; 12 bases agree with TRBD2. The germline CDR1 and CDR2 sequences are SGHNT and YYREEE (reference sequence). CDR3 length: 15 amino acids. The junction had 3 bases not matched to a gene; V was cut back by 5 bases and J by 3 bases. CDR3 DNA sequence: TGTGCCAGCAGTCGGACTAGCGGGATCTACAATGAGCAGTTCTTC. This translates into CASSRTSGIYNEQFF.

The table lists this clone with a count of one. The gene calls are TRBV28 and TRBJ1-1; D call uncertain. CDR3 length: 12 residues. CDR1 is MDHEN, CDR2 SYDVKM, per germline. The V end lost 7 bases, the J end lost 2 bases, and 8 bases lay between the germline ends. As DNA, the CDR3 is TGTGCCAGCATCCAGAGCAACACTGAAGCTTTCTTT. Protein sequence: CASIQSNTEAFF.

V usage is TRBV5-1 and J usage is TRBJ2-5; no definite D call. Germline CDR1 reads SGHRS; CDR2 reads YFSETQ. This CDR3 contains 14 residues. The ends were cut back, 4 bases at V and 1 base at J, with 11 bases in the middle. The CDR3 DNA reads as TGCGCCAGCAGCCCAATGGGGTCCCAAGAGACCCAGTACTTC. It codes for CASSPMGSQETQYF.

The V and J genes are TRBV28 and TRBJ1-2; TRBD1 matches 8 bases. This CDR3 region has 16 residues. The ends lost 6 bases at V and 1 base at J; junction bases unmatched: 10. The germline CDR1 and CDR2 sequences are MDHEN and SYDVKM. The CDR3 nucleotides are TGTGCCAGCAGAATACGACCGGGACAGGTTAACTATGGCTACACCTTC. It yields the protein CASRIRPGQVNYGYTF.

The CDR3 loop reads CSVDPSGRNNEQFF. The CDR3, as DNA: TGCAGCGTGGACCCTAGCGGGCGCAACAATGAGCAGTTCTTC. The chain links TRBV29-1 to TRBJ2-1, with 8 bases fitting TRBD2. CDR1 is SQVTM, CDR2 ANQGSEA, per germline. This CDR3 is built from 14 residues. Losses at the gene ends were 6 bases for V and 5 bases for J; bases not matched to a gene: 9.

This rearrangement joins TRBV4-3 to TRBJ1-5; D may be TRBD1 (5 bases). Germline CDR1 LGHNA, CDR2 YSLEER. With 0 bases removed from V and 6 bases from J, the gap between germline ends came to 15 bases. This CDR3 has 16 amino acids. CDR3 sequence reads: CASSQDAGTTGQPQHF. The DNA of the CDR3 is TGCGCCAGCAGCCAAGATGCGGGAACAACAGGTCAGCCCCAGCATTTT.

V usage is TRBV9 and J usage is TRBJ1-3; D is uncertain. V lost 5 bases, J lost 3 bases, and 15 bases lay in between. The germline gives CDR1 SGDLS, CDR2 YYNGEE. This CDR3 has 15 amino acids. In DNA form, the CDR3 reads TGTGCCAGCAGGGCACCAGAGGGAGTTGGAAACACCATATATTTT. Amino acids: CASRAPEGVGNTIYF. Together with reference TRBV9 and TRBJ1-3, the CDR3 gives the full variable domain: DSGVTQTPKHLITATGQRVTLRCSPRSGDLSVYWYQQSLDQGLQFLIQYYNGEERAKGNILERFSAQQFPDLHSELNLSSLELGDSALYFCASRAPEGVGNTIYFGEGSWLTVV.

This rearrangement joins TRBV14 to TRBJ2-1; 11 bases are a match to TRBD2. From germline, CDR1 is SGHDN and CDR2 FVKESK. The CDR3 totals 15 residues. After removal of 5 bases from V and 7 bases from J, the junction contained 7 bases not matched to a gene. The CDR3 region is CASSLAGGLENEQFF. The CDR3, as DNA: TGTGCCAGCAGCTTAGCGGGAGGGCTAGAGAATGAGCAGTTCTTC.

The V call is TRBV6-6, the J call TRBJ1-1; D may be TRBD1 (6 bases). CDR1 is MNHNY and CDR2 is SVGAGI in the germline V gene (reference sequence). This CDR3 spans 14 amino acids. The V end was cut by 2 bases, the J end by 4 bases, with 11 bases between. CDR3 nucleotides: TGTGCCAGCAGTTACGAAGGGGGGGGCACTGAAGCTTTCTTT. Protein sequence: CASSYEGGGTEAFF.

The V and J genes are TRBV9 and TRBJ2-1; a possible D gene is TRBD2 (5 bases). This CDR3 region has 14 residues. V was clipped by 4 bases and J by 4 bases, with 12 bases between them. Per germline, CDR1 SGDLS and CDR2 YYNGEE. CDR3: CASSPWTGYNEQFF. The CDR3 bases are TGTGCCAGCAGCCCTTGGACGGGATACAATGAGCAGTTCTTC.

The rearrangement links TRBV30 to TRBJ1-1, with D maybe TRBD1 (5 bases). The CDR3 is made up of 15 amino acids. The germline V gene encodes CDR1 GTSNPN and CDR2 SVGIG (reference sequence). Trimming cost V 2 bases and J 4 bases, with 17 bases left between them. This chain's CDR3 is CAWSLPLGVSTEAFF. CDR3 sequence (DNA): TGTGCCTGGAGTTTACCTCTGGGGGTTAGCACTGAAGCTTTCTTT.

CDR3 amino acids: CASGEGGADQPQHF. The CDR3 nucleotides are TGTGCCAGCGGGGAGGGGGGCGCGGATCAGCCCCAGCATTTT. The chain has TRBV2 and TRBJ1-5; D may be TRBD1 (6 bases). Trimming pared 8 bases from V and 5 bases from J, leaving 16 bases between. This CDR3 comprises 14 residues. Per germline, CDR1 SNHLY and CDR2 FYNNEI.

V is TRBV6-6 and J is TRBJ2-7; 8 positions match TRBD1. V trimming: 5 bases; J trimming: 0 bases; junction bases outside the gene matches: 6. CDR1 MNHNY and CDR2 SVGAGI come from the germline V gene (reference sequence). The CDR3 totals 15 residues. The CDR3 is CASSPPQGASYEQYF. The CDR3 DNA sequence: TGTGCCAGCAGTCCACCGCAGGGGGCCTCCTACGAGCAGTACTTC.

The chain carries TRBV7-2 and TRBJ2-7, with TRBD2 matching over 11 bases. The germline gives CDR1 SGHTA, CDR2 FQGNSA. Trimming took 2 bases from V and 6 from J; bases not matched to a gene: 12. CDR3 length: 17 amino acids. In DNA form, the CDR3 reads TGTGCCAGCAGCTTATCCCCTAGCGGGGGGCCGTTTGGCGAGCAGTACTTC. Protein sequence: CASSLSPSGGPFGEQYF.

V gene TRBV28 combines with J gene TRBJ2-7, with 10 positions matching TRBD1. V dropped 2 bases and J dropped 4; count of bases not matched to a gene: 8. CDR1 and CDR2 from the germline V gene are MDHEN and SYDVKM. The CDR3 has 16 residues. The CDR3 region is CASSLTGTGVGYEQYF. The DNA of the CDR3 is TGTGCCAGCAGTTTAACCGGGACAGGGGTTGGGTACGAGCAGTACTTC.

The genes are TRBV7-9 and TRBJ2-5; TRBD2 agrees at 9 bases. V gave up 3 bases and J gave up 4 bases; unmatched junction bases: 6. Per the germline V gene, CDR1 is SEHNR and CDR2 is FQNEAQ (reference sequence). CDR3 size: 15 residues. This chain's CDR3 is CASSFIGRGGETQYF. CDR3 sequence (DNA): TGTGCCAGCAGCTTTATAGGGCGGGGGGGAGAGACCCAGTACTTC.

The chain links TRBV14 to TRBJ2-1, with no clear D. Trimming removed 4 bases from V and 5 bases from J, with 12 bases in between. The CDR3 is made up of 14 amino acids. Germline CDR1 SGHDN, CDR2 FVKESK. CDR3 sequence reads: CASSLQHPDNEQFF. The CDR3 nucleotides read TGTGCCAGCAGCCTTCAGCATCCAGACAATGAGCAGTTCTTC. Full variable domain (missing parts from reference TRBV14 and TRBJ2-1): EAGVTQFPSHSVIEKGQTVTLRCDPISGHDNLYWYRRVMGKEIKFLLHFVKESKQDESGMPNNRFLAERTGGTYSTLKVQPAELEDSGVYFCASSLQHPDNEQFFGPGTRLTVL.

The chain combines TRBV27 with TRBJ2-7, with 9 bases identical to TRBD1. Germline V lookup: CDR1 MNHEY, CDR2 SMNVEV (reference sequence). V was clipped by 2 bases and J by 4 bases; unmatched bases: 0. There are 13 residues in the CDR3. The CDR3 spells CASSLDRGYEQYF. The DNA for the CDR3 is TGTGCCAGCAGTTTAGACAGGGGGTACGAGCAGTACTTC.

This chain uses TRBV18 with TRBJ1-1; no reliable D call. V was shortened by 6 bases and J by 4 bases, with 15 bases between the two germline ends. The germline V gene has CDR1 KGHSH and CDR2 LQKENI. The CDR3 loop spans 14 amino acids. The CDR3 here is CASSPASLSTEAFF. The CDR3 DNA follows: TGTGCCAGCTCTCCCGCCTCTCTAAGCACTGAAGCTTTCTTT.

The chain links TRBV28 to TRBJ1-4; D remains unclear. Germline CDR1 reads MDHEN; CDR2 reads SYDVKM. CDR3 length equals 16 residues. Trimming stripped 3 bases from V and 0 bases from J, with 11 bases between. The CDR3 region is CASSLDGRATNEKLFF. CDR3 nucleotides: TGTGCCAGCAGTTTGGACGGAAGAGCAACTAATGAAAAACTGTTTTTT.

This sequence joins TRBV28 and TRBJ2-7; the D call may be TRBD1 or TRBD2 (5 bases each). V was trimmed by 4 bases and J by 2 bases, leaving 15 bases between them. This CDR3 comprises 15 residues. Germline CDR1 MDHEN, CDR2 SYDVKM. As DNA, the CDR3 is TGTGCCAGCAGTTCCCCACGGGACGGAGCCTACGAGCAGTACTTC. This sequence encodes CASSSPRDGAYEQYF. Full variable domain (missing parts from reference TRBV28 and TRBJ2-7): DVKVTQSSRYLVKRTGEKVFLECVQDMDHENMFWYRQDPGLGLRLIYFSYDVKMKEKGDIPEGYSVSREKKERFSLILESASTNQTSMYLCASSSPRDGAYEQYFGPGTRLTVT.